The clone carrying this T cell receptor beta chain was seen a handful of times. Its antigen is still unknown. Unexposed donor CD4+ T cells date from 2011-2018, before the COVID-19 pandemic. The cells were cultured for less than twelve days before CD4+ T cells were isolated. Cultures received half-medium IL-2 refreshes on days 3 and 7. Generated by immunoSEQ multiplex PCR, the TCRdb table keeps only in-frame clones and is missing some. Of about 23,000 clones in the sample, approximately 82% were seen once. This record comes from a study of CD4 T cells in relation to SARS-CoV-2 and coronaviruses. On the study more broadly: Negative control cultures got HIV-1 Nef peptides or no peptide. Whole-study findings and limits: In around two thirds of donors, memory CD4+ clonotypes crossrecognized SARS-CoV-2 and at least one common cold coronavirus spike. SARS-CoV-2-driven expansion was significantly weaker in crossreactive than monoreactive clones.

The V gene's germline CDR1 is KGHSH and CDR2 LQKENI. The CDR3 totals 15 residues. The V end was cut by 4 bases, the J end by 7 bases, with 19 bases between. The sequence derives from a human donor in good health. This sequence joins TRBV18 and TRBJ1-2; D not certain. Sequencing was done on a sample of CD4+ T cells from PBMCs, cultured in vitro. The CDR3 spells CASSLHLKGETGYTF. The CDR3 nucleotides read TGTGCCAGCTCACTCCATTTAAAGGGTGAGACTGGCTACACCTTC.